Below, one T cell receptor (beta chain) is given with its context. This sample was taken from a study of blood T cell repertoires in COVID-19. Study background: Acute and convalescent COVID-19 samples came from the United States, Italy and Spain. Sources were T cells, B-cell-depleted T cells, or PBMCs; the material itself was cDNA or gDNA.

Germline CDR1 is MDHEN and CDR2 is SYDVKM. The CDR3 has 19 residues. With V trimmed by 4 bases and J by 2 bases, 14 bases remained unmatched. As originally analysed: Quantification of nucleated cells was approximated via reference gene primer amplification. TCRdb keeps only in-frame clones here, not all; method: immunoSEQ multiplex PCR. Clone size and V and J calls were adopted from that table, with D and trimming inferred from the DNA. The sample lists roughly 150,000 clones; 65% to 80% were seen once. Specimen: peripheral blood. The sequence was obtained from a man in his sixties with acute or convalescent COVID-19. This rearrangement joins TRBV28 to TRBJ2-5, with 12 bases that match TRBD2. CDR3 in amino acids: CASSSPGLAGLLGQETQYF. As DNA, the CDR3 is TGTGCCAGCAGTTCCCCGGGACTAGCGGGCCTCCTGGGGCAAGAGACCCAGTACTTC.